The 27 T cell receptor beta chains in this list originate from one sample, sequenced in a study of Graves' ophthalmopathy and Graves' hyperthyroidism. The study amplified TCR beta CDR3 regions using RNA transcripts. After a first-round RT-PCR with HTBI primers, a second-round multiplex PCR was run. TCRdb re-analysed the multiplex PCR reads in MiXCR, keeping a single row per CDR3 protein. The table lists around 520,000 distinct CDR3 sequences, 39% of them singletons. Sequencing input: peripheral blood or thyroid tissue (not recorded which). These receptors were taken from an adult man with Graves' hyperthyroidism.

Of note for this clonotype: Sequence at one end of the junction differs from germline and may be a read error. The rearrangement links TRBV7-2 to TRBJ2-7; 9 bases are shared with TRBD2. This CDR3 region has 16 residues. The V gene's germline CDR1 is SGHTA and CDR2 FQGNSA. In DNA form, the CDR3 reads TGCGCCAGCAGCCAGGCCGGTGGGACTAGCCTAGAGGAGCAGTACTTC. Translation gives CASSQAGGTSLEEQYF.

This clonotype was recorded at least ten times. The chain uses TRBV5-8 and TRBJ1-2, with D unclear. Germline CDR1 and CDR2: SGHTS and YDEGEE. The V and J ends lost 1 base and 2 bases respectively, with 9 bases between them. This CDR3 region has 14 residues. The CDR3 protein is CASSLPAGNYGYTF. The CDR3 DNA is TGTGCCAGCAGCTTGCCGGCGGGGAACTATGGCTACACCTTC.

The chain couples TRBV2 to TRBJ2-5; D gene uncertain. The germline V and J ends were trimmed by 4 bases and 2 bases, with 11 bases remaining between them. Looked up from germline, CDR1 is SNHLY and CDR2 is FYNNEI. The CDR3 extends over 14 amino acids. CDR3 bases: TGTGCCAGCAGTGCTAGAGGACGGCAAGAGACCCAGTACTTC. This codes for CASSARGRQETQYF. The whole variable domain, filled in from reference TRBV2 and TRBJ2-5, reads EPEVTQTPSHQVTQMGQEVILRCVPISNHLYFYWYRQILGQKVEFLVSFYNNEISEKSEIFDDQFSVERPDGSNFTLKIRSTKLEDSAMYFCASSARGRQETQYFGPGTRLLVL.

As to this clonotype: A junction end diverges from the germline sequence, so it may reflect a read error. V gene TRBV2 combines with J gene TRBJ2-7, with 9 bases matching TRBD1. The CDR3 contains 15 residues. CDR1 is SNHLY, CDR2 FYNNEI, per germline. The chain's CDR3 is CASSLTGQGAYERYF. The CDR3 DNA reads as TGTGCCAGCAGCTTGACGGGACAGGGTGCGTACGAGCGGTACTTC.

The chain combines TRBV29-1 with TRBJ1-2, with D possibly being TRBD1 (5 bases). Trimming took off 0 bases at V and 9 bases at J, with 20 bases between the two ends. This CDR3 contains 15 residues. Germline V lookup: CDR1 SQVTM, CDR2 ANQGSEA. The DNA of the CDR3 is TGCAGCGTTGAAGAGTGGAGGAATGGGGCAGAAAGCTACACCTTC. The encoded protein is CSVEEWRNGAESYTF.

The DNA for the CDR3 is TGTGCCATCAAGCGGACAGGGGATACCGGGGAGCTGTTTTTT. Residues: CAIKRTGDTGELFF. This chain uses TRBV10-3 with TRBJ2-2; 9 bases align to TRBD1. The germline CDR1 and CDR2 sequences are ENHRY and SYGVKD. After removal of 7 bases from V and 5 bases from J, the junction contained 5 bases not matched to a gene. The length of the CDR3 is 14 residues.

V gene TRBV6-6 combines with J gene TRBJ1-3; D is uncertain. Germline-derived CDR1 and CDR2 are MNHNY and SVGAGI (reference sequence). V was pared by 8 bases and J by 1 base, with 9 bases between. The CDR3 has 13 amino acids. The CDR3 nucleotides read TGTGCCAGCGGTAGGGTGTCTGGAAACACCATATATTTT. It yields the protein CASGRVSGNTIYF.

This clonotype was detected many times. The DNA for the CDR3 is TGTGCCACGCGACAGGGTTCGGATAATTCACCCCTCCACTTT. Protein: CATRQGSDNSPLHF. The V gene is TRBV10-3, the J gene TRBJ1-6, with 7 bases matching TRBD1. J was trimmed by 5 bases and V by 10 bases; bases with no gene match: 8. The V gene's germline CDR1 is ENHRY and CDR2 SYGVKD. The CDR3 is 14 amino acids.

The chain links TRBV12-5 to TRBJ2-5; unclear D gene. Germline lookup yields CDR1 LGHNT and CDR2 FRNRAP. The ends were cut back, 1 base at V and 4 bases at J, with 22 bases in the middle. The CDR3 covers 18 residues. The CDR3 coding sequence is TGTGCTAGTGGTTTGGCAACCCAGGATAAACCCTTCGGAGAGACCCAGTACTTC. It translates to CASGLATQDKPFGETQYF.

The sample holds many counts of this clonotype. The J gene is TRBJ1-1, the V gene TRBV25-1; the D gene is possibly TRBD1 (5 bases). The germline V and J ends were trimmed by 7 bases and 6 bases, with 18 bases remaining between them. The CDR3 contains 14 residues. Germline V gene sequence: CDR1 MGHDK, CDR2 SYGVNS. CDR3 in amino acids: CASTPIGGSSEAFF. CDR3 sequence (DNA): TGTGCCAGCACCCCCATTGGGGGGAGCTCTGAAGCTTTCTTT.

This clonotype was seen many times. This chain connects TRBV2 to TRBJ2-2; 10 positions match TRBD2. The germline gives CDR1 SNHLY, CDR2 FYNNEI. The ends lost 5 bases at V and 4 bases at J; junction bases unmatched: 4. This CDR3 has 15 amino acids. As DNA, the CDR3 is TGTGCCAGCAGTTTAGCGGGGGGTATCACCGGGGAGCTGTTTTTT. It specifies CASSLAGGITGELFF.

V and J are TRBV10-3 and TRBJ2-3, with D possibly matching TRBD2 (6 bases). In germline, CDR1 is ENHRY, CDR2 SYGVKD. This CDR3 is 16 amino acids long. Trimming took 3 bases from V and 2 from J, leaving 15 bases between them. The CDR3 region is CAISEGTAGNTDTQYF. CDR3 nucleotides: TGTGCCATCAGTGAAGGGACTGCGGGAAACACAGATACGCAGTATTTT.

About this clonotype: This could be a read error, since a much larger clone is one nucleotide away. The chain carries TRBV7-8 and TRBJ1-4; D gene uncertain. Germline V CDR1 and CDR2: SGHVS, FQNEAQ. Trimming took off 0 bases at V and 4 bases at J, with 9 bases between the two ends. This CDR3 has 15 amino acids. CDR3 sequence reads: CASSLARGDNEKLFF. In nucleotides, the CDR3 is TGTGCCAGCAGCTTAGCGCGAGGAGATAATGAAAAACTGTTTTTT.

On this clonotype itself: The junction shows a germline mismatch at one end, possibly a read error. The V call is TRBV10-3, the J call TRBJ2-2; a possible D gene is TRBD1 (5 bases). Looked up from germline, CDR1 is ENHRY and CDR2 is SYGVKD. CDR3 length: 15 residues. CDR3: CASSETPGPPGELFF. The CDR3 DNA follows: TGTGCCAGCAGTGAAACCCCAGGGCCCCCCGGGGAGCTGTTTTTT.

This clonotype occurred many times. CDR3 nucleotides: TGTGCCAGTAGCTTTGGTCTCTCCTACAGTAATCAGCCCCAGCATTTT. Its protein product is CASSFGLSYSNQPQHF. This rearrangement joins TRBV19 to TRBJ1-5; D is undetermined. V was pared by 6 bases and J by 4 bases, with 19 bases between. Germline V gene sequence: CDR1 LNHDA, CDR2 SQIVND (reference sequence). The CDR3 contains 16 residues.

The chain couples TRBV29-1 to TRBJ2-5, with TRBD1 matching 8 bases. The CDR3 runs 13 residues. V shed 8 bases and J 2 bases; nucleotides not matched to a gene: 7. Germline values: CDR1 SQVTM, CDR2 ANQGSEA. CDR3: CSMPGQGQETQYF. Written as DNA, the CDR3 is TGCAGCATGCCAGGACAGGGACAAGAGACCCAGTACTTC.

V usage is TRBV6-5 and J usage is TRBJ2-6; 16 bases are a match to TRBD2. Germline-derived CDR1 and CDR2 are MNHEY and SVGAGI. The CDR3 has 20 residues. V gave up 2 bases and J gave up 4 bases; unmatched junction bases: 8. CDR3 nucleotide sequence: TGTGCCAGCAGTTACCGAGGGACTAGCGGGGGGGGTAAAGGGGCCAACGTCCTGACTTTC. Its protein is CASSYRGTSGGGKGANVLTF.

The V and J genes are TRBV7-1 and TRBJ2-5; D remains ambiguous. TRBV7-1 is annotated as an ORF whose role is uncertain. V lost 2 bases, J lost 1 base, and 11 bases lay in between. The CDR3 consists of 15 residues. In DNA, the CDR3 is TGTGCCAGCAGCTCACCGTACGCCACCCAAGAGACCCAGTACTTC. Amino acids: CASSSPYATQETQYF.

This clonotype was picked up many times. The genes are TRBV19 and TRBJ1-1; D not certain. The germline gives CDR1 LNHDA, CDR2 SQIVND (reference sequence). V was pared by 6 bases and J by 0 bases, with 14 bases between. CDR3 length: 15 residues. The CDR3 DNA follows: TGTGCCAGTAGCAGGCTTGAGGATATGAACACTGAAGCTTTCTTT. Translating gives CASSRLEDMNTEAFF.

This clonotype has a handful of counts. This chain connects TRBV30 to TRBJ2-7, with no clear D. Trimming shortened V by 8 bases and J by 7 bases, and 15 bases separated the two germline ends. The CDR3 sequence is 11 residues long. Germline CDR1 reads GTSNPN; CDR2 reads SVGIG (reference sequence). CDR3 sequence: CAGYGAREQYF. CDR3 sequence (DNA): TGTGCCGGATATGGCGCACGGGAGCAGTACTTC.

This clonotype was counted at least ten times. J is TRBJ2-7 and V is TRBV10-3; TRBD2 matches 10 bases. V lost 8 bases and J lost 4; bases outside the gene matches: 8. In germline, CDR1 is ENHRY, CDR2 SYGVKD. The CDR3 runs to 14 residues. CDR3: CAIHSGGTSYEQYF. The CDR3 DNA reads TGTGCCATCCATAGCGGGGGGACTTCTTACGAGCAGTACTTC.

This clonotype was observed a handful of times. The V gene is TRBV29-1, the J gene TRBJ2-7; D is possibly TRBD2 (6 bases). Germline CDR1 reads SQVTM; CDR2 reads ANQGSEA. This CDR3 has 14 residues. The V end was cut by 2 bases, the J end by 5 bases, with 16 bases between. CDR3: CSVEKYGGGHEQYF. Written as DNA, the CDR3 is TGCAGCGTTGAAAAGTATGGGGGAGGACACGAGCAGTACTTC.

This clonotype was observed many times. V usage is TRBV6-6 and J usage is TRBJ1-5, with TRBD1 matching over 8 bases. Germline CDR1 and CDR2: MNHNY and SVGAGI (reference sequence). V shed 0 bases, J shed 7 bases, and the junction held 8 bases outside the gene matches. The CDR3 contains 16 residues. The CDR3 region has the DNA TGTGCCAGCAGTTACTCGTCGGACAGGGCCTCACAGCCCCAGCATTTT. Translated, it gives CASSYSSDRASQPQHF.

Of note for this clonotype: A clone one base away is much larger, so this may be a read error. The chain recombines TRBV20-1 with TRBJ1-3; D is possibly TRBD1 (5 bases). Germline V gives CDR1 DFQATT, CDR2 SNEGSKA (reference sequence). Trimming left V 0 bases short and J 8 bases short, with 11 bases between. CDR3 size: 13 residues. The CDR3 sequence: CSARDGGRDTIYF. The DNA of the CDR3 is TGCAGTGCTAGAGATGGGGGTCGAGACACCATATATTTT.

The CDR3: CAISESGLAGGSSYNEQFF. CDR3 nucleotide sequence: TGTGCCATCAGTGAGTCGGGACTAGCGGGGGGGAGCTCCTACAATGAGCAGTTCTTC. The rearrangement links TRBV10-3 to TRBJ2-1; TRBD2 agrees at 16 bases. The V segment lost 0 bases and the J segment 0 bases; nucleotides outside the gene matches: 2. Germline-derived CDR1 and CDR2 are ENHRY and SYGVKD. CDR3 length: 19 amino acids.

Note on this clonotype: Given a much more abundant clone one base away, this may be a read error. In DNA form, the CDR3 reads TGTGCCAGCAGCGTAGCTATGGGTCGGGAGGCCCAGTACTTC. Its protein is CASSVAMGREAQYF. The chain couples TRBV9 to TRBJ2-5; 7 bases map to TRBD2. This CDR3 is 14 amino acids long. Germline trimming cut 0 bases from V and 9 bases from J; bases unmatched to any gene: 8. Germline V gene lookup returns CDR1 SGDLS and CDR2 YYNGEE.

This clonotype was recorded a few times. Just one base apart from a much larger clone, this may be a read error. CDR3 amino acids: CATSRGWTGVDTEAFF. The CDR3 DNA reads as TGTGCCACCAGCAGAGGTTGGACAGGAGTGGACACTGAAGCTTTCTTT. J is TRBJ1-1 and V is TRBV15, with TRBD1 matching 7 bases. The CDR3 covers 16 residues. V was pared by 1 base and J by 3 bases, with 8 bases of the junction left unmatched. Germline V gene data show CDR1 as LNHNV and CDR2 as YYDKDF (reference sequence).